This T cell receptor beta chain was obtained from a study of shared clonotypes between healthy human individuals. Germline CDR1 is SGHRS and CDR2 is YFSETQ. Between the trimmed V and J ends, which lost 0 bases and 7 bases, there was a span of 14 bases. There are 15 residues in the CDR3. Data came from immunoSEQ multiplex PCR; TCRdb stores just in-frame clones and leaves some out. Of some 1 million clones in the sample, about 75% are singletons; the top ten hold about 1.4%. Sequencing was performed on memory CD4+ T cells sorted from blood. As to subset: CD45RA-negative fraction. J is TRBJ1-5 and V is TRBV5-1, with D perhaps TRBD1 (5 bases). This clonotype was obtained from a young man in good health. The CDR3 reads CASSLGKGRNQPQHF. In DNA, the CDR3 is TGCGCCAGCAGCTTGGGAAAGGGGAGGAACCAGCCCCAGCATTTT.